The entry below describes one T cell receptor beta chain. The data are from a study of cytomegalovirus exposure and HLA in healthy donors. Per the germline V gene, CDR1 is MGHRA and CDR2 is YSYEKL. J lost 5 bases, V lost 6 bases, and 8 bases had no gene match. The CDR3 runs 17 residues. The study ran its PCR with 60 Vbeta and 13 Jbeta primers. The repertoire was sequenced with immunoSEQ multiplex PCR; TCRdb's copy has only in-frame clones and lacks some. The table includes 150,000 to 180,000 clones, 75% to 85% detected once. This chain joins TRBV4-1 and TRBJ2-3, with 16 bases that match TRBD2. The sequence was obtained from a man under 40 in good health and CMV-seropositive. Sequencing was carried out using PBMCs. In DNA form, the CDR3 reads TGCGCCAGCAGGGTTGGGGGACTAGCGGGGGGGCAAGATACGCAGTATTTT. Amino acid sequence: CASRVGGLAGGQDTQYF.